Listed here are 10 T cell receptor beta chains from one sample, sequenced in a study of shared clonotypes between healthy human individuals. Sequencing was performed with immunoSEQ multiplex PCR; in TCRdb, only in-frame clones are kept and a portion is missing. This table has around 1.1 million clones, about four fifths appearing once. The sequenced material came from memory CD4+ T cells from PBMCs. As to subset: CD45RA-negative fraction. These receptors all stem from a man aged 18-30 years in good health. Some clones in this sample may be carry-over from other donors' samples.

The gene calls are TRBV18 and TRBJ1-4, with D maybe TRBD1 (6 bases). This CDR3 has 15 residues. V lost 4 bases, J lost 4 bases, and 13 bases lay in between. CDR1 KGHSH and CDR2 LQKENI come from the germline V gene. CDR3 sequence: CASSQREGVNEKLFF. CDR3 nucleotide sequence: TGTGCCAGCTCACAACGAGAGGGGGTTAATGAAAAACTGTTTTTT.

The CDR3 coding sequence is TGTGCCTGGAGTGAACCCGGGACAGGGATAACTGAAGCTTTCTTT. This translates into CAWSEPGTGITEAFF. The rearrangement links TRBV30 to TRBJ1-1; 9 bases are shared with TRBD1. The CDR3 is 15 amino acids. Looked up from germline, CDR1 is GTSNPN and CDR2 is SVGIG (reference sequence). Trimming cost V 1 base and J 5 bases; bases outside gene matches: 8.

The CDR3 DNA is TGTGCCGGGGAGGACTACAATGAGCAGTTCTTC. This codes for CAGEDYNEQFF. The chain employs TRBV27 and TRBJ2-1, with a possible D match to TRBD2 (6 bases). Germline CDR1 reads MNHEY; CDR2 reads SMNVEV (reference sequence). The CDR3 length is 11 residues. Trimming shortened V by 11 bases and J by 3 bases, and 8 bases separated the two germline ends.

J is TRBJ2-3 and V is TRBV5-4; 11 bases line up with TRBD2. Germline V gene lookup returns CDR1 SGHNT and CDR2 YYREEE (reference sequence). Trimming cost V 5 bases and J 0 bases; bases outside gene matches: 11. This CDR3 contains 18 residues. The CDR3 loop is CASSRSGRVPSSTDTQYF. CDR3 bases: TGTGCCAGCAGTCGTAGCGGGAGGGTTCCTTCTAGCACAGATACGCAGTATTTT. Combining the CDR3 with reference TRBV5-4 and TRBJ2-3 gives the whole variable domain ETGVTQSPTHLIKTRGQQVTLRCSSQSGHNTVSWYQQALGQGPQFIFQYYREEENGRGNFPPRFSGLQFPNYSSELNVNALELDDSALYLCASSRSGRVPSSTDTQYFGPGTRLTVL.

This clone was counted between two and nine times. The CDR3: CASSQGQGMFTEAFF. The CDR3 DNA is TGTGCCAGCAGCCAGGGACAGGGGATGTTCACTGAAGCTTTCTTT. V is TRBV4-2 and J is TRBJ1-1, with TRBD1 identical over 10 bases. The CDR3 loop spans 15 amino acids. With V trimmed by 3 bases and J by 4 bases, 5 bases remained unmatched. The germline V gene has CDR1 LGHNA and CDR2 YNFKEQ.

This clone occurred once. This chain connects TRBV7-2 to TRBJ2-7; D is possibly TRBD2 (5 bases). Germline V gives CDR1 SGHTA, CDR2 FQGNSA. The CDR3 consists of 14 residues. Trimming pared 4 bases from V and 0 bases from J, leaving 10 bases between. The CDR3 protein is CASSSTGVSYEQYF. The DNA for the CDR3 is TGTGCCAGCAGCTCCACCGGGGTCTCCTACGAGCAGTACTTC.

The chain couples TRBV4-3 to TRBJ2-1; D is ambiguous. The CDR3 contains 15 residues. CDR1 is LGHNA and CDR2 is YSLEER in the germline V gene. Trimming stripped 0 bases from V and 2 bases from J, with 8 bases between. The CDR3 nucleotides read TGCGCCAGCAGCCAAGAGAGCGCTCCCTACAATGAGCAGTTCTTC. It yields the protein CASSQESAPYNEQFF.

The V gene is TRBV30, the J gene TRBJ1-1, with a possible D match to TRBD1 (5 bases). This CDR3 contains 17 residues. In germline, CDR1 is GTSNPN, CDR2 SVGIG (reference sequence). The ends were cut back, 7 bases at V and 5 bases at J, with 29 bases in the middle. The CDR3 coding sequence is TGTGCCTCCGGTAGAGGGTGGGGCGGGTTGAGAGAGACTGAAGCTTTCTTT. Its protein is CASGRGWGGLRETEAFF.

V gene TRBV9 combines with J gene TRBJ2-1, with D perhaps matching TRBD2 (6 bases). Germline V gives CDR1 SGDLS, CDR2 YYNGEE. The CDR3 has 15 residues. V dropped 6 bases and J dropped 1 base, with 14 bases sitting between them. CDR3 DNA sequence: TGTGCCAGCACCCAGACCGGGACTTCCTACAATGAGCAGTTCTTC. This codes for CASTQTGTSYNEQFF. The whole variable domain, filled in from reference TRBV9 and TRBJ2-1, reads DSGVTQTPKHLITATGQRVTLRCSPRSGDLSVYWYQQSLDQGLQFLIQYYNGEERAKGNILERFSAQQFPDLHSELNLSSLELGDSALYFCASTQTGTSYNEQFFGPGTRLTVL.

This clone was counted many times. The chain is built from TRBV5-1 and TRBJ1-1; D is perhaps TRBD1 (5 bases). Germline-derived CDR1 and CDR2 are SGHRS and YFSETQ. The V end was cut by 5 bases, the J end by 1 base, with 12 bases between. The CDR3 is made up of 14 amino acids. The CDR3 spells CASREGTANTEAFF. DNA of the CDR3: TGCGCCAGCAGAGAAGGGACTGCGAACACTGAAGCTTTCTTT.